This entry lists 26 T cell receptor beta chains sequenced from one sample in a study of T-cell memory formation after mild COVID-19. TCRdb recomputed calls from the 5' RACE reads with MiXCR, one row per CDR3 protein. The sample has 200,000 or so distinct CDR3 sequences; around 18% are singletons. The sample was PBMCs or a T cell subset sorted from them (not recorded which). These receptors were obtained from an adult woman who had mild COVID-19 (a few samples of this study predate the infection). Cell type and time point are not known.

This chain's CDR3 is CAIAGAPHEQYF. CDR3 DNA sequence: TGTGCCATCGCGGGGGCCCCCCACGAGCAGTACTTC. This rearrangement joins TRBV10-3 to TRBJ2-7; a possible D gene is TRBD2 (7 bases). The germline V and J ends were trimmed by 8 bases and 5 bases, with 13 bases remaining between them. Per the germline V gene, CDR1 is ENHRY and CDR2 is SYGVKD. The CDR3 covers 12 residues.

V is TRBV20-1 and J is TRBJ2-5; the match to TRBD2 covers 8 bases. The CDR3 is 13 residues long. Germline CDR1 and CDR2: DFQATT and SNEGSKA (reference sequence). V lost 3 bases to trimming and J lost 7 bases; unmatched junction nucleotides: 7. CDR3 protein: CSASGGASGTQYF. In nucleotides, the CDR3 is TGCAGTGCTAGCGGGGGGGCCTCGGGGACCCAGTACTTC.

The chain has TRBV7-6 and TRBJ1-4; 8 bases map to TRBD1. V was pared by 0 bases and J by 8 bases, with 5 bases of the junction left unmatched. There are 15 residues in the CDR3. Per germline, CDR1 SGHVS and CDR2 FNYEAQ. As DNA, the CDR3 is TGTGCCAGCAGCTTAGCGCCAGGGGGCCGGGAAAAACTGTTTTTT. Encoded protein: CASSLAPGGREKLFF.

J is TRBJ2-7 and V is TRBV20-1, with 8 bases lining up with TRBD1. Germline-derived CDR1 and CDR2 are DFQATT and SNEGSKA (reference sequence). The CDR3 has 14 amino acids. V lost 4 bases, J lost 2 bases, and 7 bases stayed unmatched. DNA for the CDR3: TGCAGTGCTAATCGACAGGGGCGCACCTACGAGCAGTACTTC. This translates into CSANRQGRTYEQYF.

The rearrangement links TRBV29-1 to TRBJ1-1; a possible D gene is TRBD1 (5 bases). CDR1 is SQVTM and CDR2 is ANQGSEA in the germline V gene. Trimming removed 5 bases at V and 0 bases at J, with 10 bases between. The CDR3 is 13 residues long. The CDR3 nucleotides are TGCAGCGTTACTGCCAGGGTGAACACTGAAGCTTTCTTT. It encodes CSVTARVNTEAFF.

The gene calls are TRBV25-1 and TRBJ1-1; no definite D call. This CDR3 contains 13 residues. Germline V lookup: CDR1 MGHDK, CDR2 SYGVNS. The V gene lost 6 bases and the J gene lost 7 bases, with 15 bases spanning the gap. CDR3 DNA sequence: TGTGCCAGCAGAATAGAAGGGTACAGTGAAGCTTTCTTT. Its translation is CASRIEGYSEAFF.

The sample holds many counts of this clonotype. This chain joins TRBV6-2 or TRBV6-3 and TRBJ1-1; D is unresolved. V gave up 0 bases and J gave up 1 base, with 12 bases separating them. CDR3 length: 16 amino acids. From germline, CDR1 is MNHEY and CDR2 SVGEGT. CDR3 region: CASSYSLRIANTEAFF. The CDR3 coding sequence is TGTGCCAGCAGTTACTCACTCAGGATAGCGAACACTGAAGCTTTCTTT.

The chain is built from TRBV12-3 or TRBV12-4 and TRBJ2-1; a weak D match, TRBD1 (5 bases). The CDR3 totals 13 residues. V gave up 6 bases and J gave up 5 bases, with 11 bases separating them. The CDR3 protein is CASSTTVDNEQFF. The DNA of the CDR3 is TGTGCCAGCAGCACGACAGTAGACAATGAGCAGTTCTTC.

There are a few counts of this clonotype. The rearrangement uses TRBV29-1 and TRBJ1-1, with D possibly matching TRBD1 (6 bases). This CDR3 comprises 12 residues. The V and J ends lost 7 bases and 5 bases respectively, with 14 bases between them. CDR1 and CDR2 from the germline V gene are SQVTM and ANQGSEA. The CDR3 nucleotides are TGCAGCGCCAACCGCAGGGGAACTGAAGCTTTCTTT. Translated: CSANRRGTEAFF.

The V call is TRBV15, the J call TRBJ1-4; D not certain. Germline V gene data show CDR1 as LNHNV and CDR2 as YYDKDF (reference sequence). The CDR3 consists of 15 residues. Trimming took off 1 base at V and 8 bases at J, with 14 bases between the two ends. The CDR3 DNA reads TGTGCCACCAGCAGAGCTTACGAATTGGGAGAAAAACTGTTTTTT. Its translation: CATSRAYELGEKLFF.

J is TRBJ2-7 and V is TRBV20-1; 9 nucleotides match TRBD1. With 1 base clipped from V and 3 bases from J, the junction kept 4 bases outside the gene matches. CDR1 DFQATT and CDR2 SNEGSKA come from the germline V gene (reference sequence). The CDR3 is 14 residues long. The CDR3 here is CSARVTGQGYEQYF. As DNA, the CDR3 is TGCAGTGCTAGAGTAACGGGACAGGGCTACGAGCAGTACTTC.

The chain links TRBV19 to TRBJ2-6; possibly TRBD1 for D (6 bases). Germline CDR1 LNHDA, CDR2 SQIVND (reference sequence). This CDR3 has 15 amino acids. The V end was cut by 6 bases, the J end by 2 bases, with 11 bases between. The CDR3 region is CASSFTGTGANVLTF. The CDR3 DNA reads TGTGCCAGTAGCTTCACAGGGACTGGGGCCAACGTCCTGACTTTC.

The chain is built from TRBV5-1 and TRBJ1-2; D uncertain. This CDR3 is 17 amino acids long. In germline, CDR1 is SGHRS, CDR2 YFSETQ. Trimming shortened V by 0 bases and J by 0 bases, and 15 bases separated the two germline ends. The CDR3 is CASSLATDSTANYGYTF. DNA for the CDR3: TGCGCCAGCAGCTTGGCGACGGATTCTACGGCTAACTATGGCTACACCTTC.

This clonotype has just a few counts. The chain uses TRBV4-2 and TRBJ2-6, with D uncertain. Germline CDR1 and CDR2: LGHNA and YNFKEQ. Trimming took 0 bases from V and 0 from J, leaving 6 bases between them. The CDR3 totals 16 residues. The CDR3 DNA is TGTGCCAGCAGCCAAGAACCAGGCTCTGGGGCCAACGTCCTGACTTTC. Protein: CASSQEPGSGANVLTF.

The chain has TRBV10-3 and TRBJ2-3; tentatively, D is TRBD2 (6 bases). From germline, CDR1 is ENHRY and CDR2 SYGVKD. The CDR3 runs to 16 residues. V lost 3 bases to trimming and J lost 3 bases, with 16 bases between them. The chain's CDR3 is CAISERKPGATDTQYF. The CDR3 DNA is TGTGCCATCAGTGAAAGGAAGCCGGGAGCAACAGATACGCAGTATTTT.

The J gene is TRBJ1-1, the V gene TRBV29-1; D may be TRBD1 (5 bases). V dropped 7 bases and J dropped 8 bases, with 17 bases sitting between them. Germline CDR1 and CDR2: SQVTM and ANQGSEA. This CDR3 contains 12 residues. CDR3 in DNA: TGCAGCGCCCAGGGCCTAGGAAGGGAAGCTTTCTTT. This gives the protein CSAQGLGREAFF. Full variable domain (missing parts from reference TRBV29-1 and TRBJ1-1): SAVISQKPSRDICQRGTSLTIQCQVDSQVTMMFWYRQQPGQSLTLIATANQGSEATYESGFVIDKFPISRPNLTFSTLTVSNMSPEDSSIYLCSAQGLGREAFFGQGTRLTVV.

The V gene is TRBV18, the J gene TRBJ2-3; unclear D gene. There are 15 residues in the CDR3. Trimming removed 3 bases at V and 5 bases at J, with 15 bases between. Germline CDR1 is KGHSH and CDR2 is LQKENI. CDR3 sequence: CASSPRAQAIDTQYF. DNA for the CDR3: TGTGCCAGCTCACCTCGAGCCCAGGCAATAGATACGCAGTATTTT.

This chain connects TRBV7-2 to TRBJ2-3; 8 bases fit TRBD2. After removal of 4 bases from V and 4 bases from J, the junction contained 10 bases not matched to a gene. There are 16 residues in the CDR3. Germline CDR1 and CDR2: SGHTA and FQGNSA. CDR3 protein: CASSSLAGYGADTQYF. Here the CDR3 DNA reads TGTGCCAGCAGCTCCTTAGCGGGGTACGGGGCAGATACGCAGTATTTT.

The CDR3 region has the DNA TGCGCCAGCAGCCTAATAGGAGGGCGGCTAAGGGGCAATGAGCAGTTCTTC. Amino acid sequence: CASSLIGGRLRGNEQFF. The chain couples TRBV4-1 to TRBJ2-1, with D possibly being TRBD2 (6 bases). The germline gives CDR1 MGHRA, CDR2 YSYEKL. The CDR3 spans 17 residues. V lost 4 bases to trimming and J lost 6 bases, with 22 bases between them.

This clonotype was observed a few times. The V call is TRBV30, the J call TRBJ1-1; weak D call: TRBD1 (5 bases). V lost 5 bases and J lost 1, with 14 bases in between. This CDR3 comprises 14 residues. CDR1 is GTSNPN and CDR2 is SVGIG in the germline V gene (reference sequence). DNA of the CDR3: TGTGCCTGGGGACGCGACAGAGCGAACACTGAAGCTTTCTTT. It encodes CAWGRDRANTEAFF.

The V call is TRBV5-1, the J call TRBJ2-1, with TRBD2 matching 9 bases. CDR1 SGHRS and CDR2 YFSETQ come from the germline V gene. The CDR3 length is 16 residues. V lost 4 bases, J lost 7 bases, and 12 bases stayed unmatched. CDR3 amino acids: CASSRRVAGVPNEQFF. In DNA form, the CDR3 reads TGCGCCAGCAGCCGCCGGGTAGCGGGAGTCCCAAATGAGCAGTTCTTC.

This clonotype was seen a handful of times. V gene TRBV15 combines with J gene TRBJ2-1; no definite D call. V was shortened by 3 bases and J by 6 bases, with 12 bases between the two germline ends. The CDR3 has 14 residues. Germline CDR1 LNHNV, CDR2 YYDKDF (reference sequence). The CDR3, as DNA: TGTGCCACCAGCAGGGCCCAAGGGCTCAATGAGCAGTTCTTC. Its protein product is CATSRAQGLNEQFF.

The chain carries TRBV5-4 and TRBJ1-2, with D uncertain. CDR3 length: 13 residues. V lost 0 bases and J 3 bases, leaving 6 bases between the germline ends. The V gene's germline CDR1 is SGHNT and CDR2 YYREEE (reference sequence). CDR3 DNA sequence: TGTGCCAGCAGCTTGGAGGTCGACTATGGCTACACCTTC. As protein: CASSLEVDYGYTF.

This clonotype has ten or more counts. The CDR3 nucleotides read TGCGCCAGCAGCTTGTCAGGGGTGGTAGGAGAGACCCAGTACTTC. It specifies CASSLSGVVGETQYF. V usage is TRBV5-1 and J usage is TRBJ2-5; D perhaps matches TRBD1 (6 bases). CDR3 size: 15 residues. V lost 1 base and J 4 bases, leaving 14 bases between the germline ends. The germline V gene encodes CDR1 SGHRS and CDR2 YFSETQ.

This clonotype was counted many times. The rearrangement links TRBV5-8 to TRBJ2-3, with TRBD2 matching 9 bases. Trimming removed 6 bases from V and 0 bases from J; junction bases left unmatched: 5. The CDR3 consists of 15 residues. Germline CDR1 reads SGHTS; CDR2 reads YDEGEE. The CDR3 DNA reads as TGTGCCAGCAATCTAGCGGGGCCTAGCACAGATACGCAGTATTTT. Residues: CASNLAGPSTDTQYF.

This clonotype was seen a few times. The J gene is TRBJ2-1, the V gene TRBV6-2 or TRBV6-3, with 7 nucleotides matching TRBD2. Germline assignment: CDR1 MNHEY and CDR2 SVGEGT. J gave up 8 bases and V 6 bases, and 7 bases lay outside the gene matches. The length of the CDR3 is 13 residues. This CDR3 is CASSQPLADEQFF. The DNA for the CDR3 is TGTGCCAGCAGCCAACCCCTAGCGGATGAGCAGTTCTTC.